A selection of T cell receptor beta chains follows, all from one sample in a study of cytomegalovirus exposure and HLA in healthy donors. Assay used: immunoSEQ multiplex PCR; TCRdb lists only in-frame clones, some missing. The sample consists of under 100,000 clones, 85% to 95% of them appearing once. The specimen was PBMCs. These receptors all come from a woman aged 18-29 years in good health and CMV-seronegative. Both conserved end residues are part of each CDR3. The order of the fields is clone size, J gene, V gene, D gene, CDR3 DNA, CDR3 protein. The D gene is left open where the match is weak. Not every row has a clone size; where given, it reads once, few, many or a size class.

>-|TRBJ2-7|TRBV7-6|TRBD1
TGTGCCAGCAGTCCTGGCCCTCTACGGGACAGCTACGAGCAGTACTTC
CASSPGPLRDSYEQYF
>few|TRBJ2-2|TRBV7-9|TRBD2
TGTGCCAGCAGCTTACTCCAGGGAGGGGCCGGGGAGCTGTTTTTT
CASSLLQGGAGELFF
>-|TRBJ1-2|TRBV7-8|TRBD1
TGTGCCAGCAGTTATCCCGACAGGGGGCAGGGTGGCTACACCTTC
CASSYPDRGQGGYTF
>-|TRBJ2-7|TRBV14|-
TGTGCCAGCAGCCAACTCCGGGGTTGGGAGCAGTACTTC
CASSQLRGWEQYF
>-|TRBJ2-3|TRBV27|TRBD1
TGTGCCAGCAGGCTCGACAGGGTCACCACAGATACGCAGTATTTT
CASRLDRVTTDTQYF
>-|TRBJ2-5|TRBV27|TRBD1
TGTGCCAGCAGTTTAGAAGGACAGGGCGGTGAGACCCAGTACTTC
CASSLEGQGGETQYF
>-|TRBJ2-2|TRBV7-8|TRBD2
TGTGCCAGCAGCTCCAGACTAGCGGGGGCCAGGGGGGAGCTGTTTTTT
CASSSRLAGARGELFF
>-|TRBJ2-1|TRBV29-1|TRBD2
TGCAGCGTCGGACTAGCGGGGGGTACCTACAATGAGCAGTTCTTC
CSVGLAGGTYNEQFF
>-|TRBJ2-7|TRBV4-2|TRBD2
TGTGCCAGCAGCCAAGGCGGGAGCTCCTACGAGCAGTACTTC
CASSQGGSSYEQYF
>-|TRBJ2-3|TRBV28|TRBD2
TGTGCCAGCAGTTTACGGTACTTAGGGACTAGGGTGATCAGGGCGCAGTATTTT
CASSLRYLGTRVIRAQYF
>-|TRBJ2-3|TRBV7-6|TRBD2
TGTGCCAGCAGCTTGGGACTAGCGGGAGGGCAAGATACGCAGTATTTT
CASSLGLAGGQDTQYF
>-|TRBJ2-6|TRBV11-2|-
TGTGCCAGCAGCCGCACAGGGTCGGCTGGGGCCAACGTCCTGACTTTC
CASSRTGSAGANVLTF
>-|TRBJ2-3|TRBV21-1|-
TGTGCCAGCATATTAGCGGGAGGGCCCCTTGATACGCAGTATTTT
CASILAGGPLDTQYF
>-|TRBJ1-1|TRBV19|-
TGTGCCAGTAGTATAAATAATGAAGCTTTCTTT
CASSINNEAFF
>-|TRBJ1-1|TRBV18|-
TGTGCCAGCTCACTTTCCATGAACACTGAAGCTTTCTTT
CASSLSMNTEAFF
>-|TRBJ1-2|TRBV4-1|-
TGCGCCAGCAGCCAACCACTAGACGGCGGCTACACCTTC
CASSQPLDGGYTF
>-|TRBJ2-3|TRBV9|TRBD2
TGTGCCAGCAGCGTAGGCGATGGCCGGGGGGGAGATACGCAGTATTTT
CASSVGDGRGGDTQYF
>-|TRBJ2-7|TRBV11-2|TRBD1
TGTGCCAGCAGCTTGGGGACAGGGCGCTACGAGCAGTACTTC
CASSLGTGRYEQYF
>-|TRBJ2-1|TRBV4-1|TRBD1
TGCGCCAGCAGCCAAGATTGGTCTGCCAGGGGGCCAAATGAGCAGTTCTTC
CASSQDWSARGPNEQFF
>-|TRBJ1-5|TRBV6-6|-
TGTGCCAGCAGTTCCCCCACGGGGGGCAATCAGCCCCAGCATTTT
CASSSPTGGNQPQHF
>-|TRBJ2-2|TRBV29-1|TRBD1
TGCAGCGCAGGACAGGGGGCGAACACCGGGGAGCTGTTTTTT
CSAGQGANTGELFF
>-|TRBJ2-7|TRBV7-9|TRBD1
TGTGCCAGCAGCGACCCGAACAGGGGGCTTTACTACGAGCAGTACTTC
CASSDPNRGLYYEQYF
>-|TRBJ2-5|TRBV5-1|TRBD2
TGCGCCAGCAGCTTGGGTAGCGGGGGGCCACAAGAGACCCAGTACTTC
CASSLGSGGPQETQYF
>-|TRBJ2-5|TRBV7-9|TRBD1
TGTGCCAGCAGCTTACCCTCCGCCGGGACAGGGGAGGAGACCCAGTACTTC
CASSLPSAGTGEETQYF
>-|TRBJ2-5|TRBV6-5|TRBD1
TGTGCCAGCAGCCCGACAGGGAGAGAGACCCAGTACTTC
CASSPTGRETQYF
>-|TRBJ1-4|TRBV7-8|-
TGTGCCAGCAGCTTATCAACACCGCAGCGTGAAAAACTGTTTTTT
CASSLSTPQREKLFF
>once|TRBJ2-7|TRBV5-1|TRBD2
TGCGCCAGCCGCCTACTAGCGGGGGGATCCTACGAGCAGTACTTC
CASRLLAGGSYEQYF
>-|TRBJ2-7|TRBV6-5|TRBD2
TGTGCCAGCAGTAGGGACTACCACTACGAGCAGTACTTC
CASSRDYHYEQYF
>-|TRBJ1-3|TRBV6-1|-
TGTGCCAGCAGACAAGACCCAGGGTCTGGAAACACCATATATTTT
CASRQDPGSGNTIYF
>-|TRBJ2-7|TRBV28|TRBD2
TGTGCCAGCAGCAGGGGACTAGCGGGAACTTACGAGCAGTACTTC
CASSRGLAGTYEQYF
>-|TRBJ1-5|TRBV7-2|-
TGTGCCAGCAGCTTGGGTCGGGAGACCCATCAGCCCCAGCATTTT
CASSLGRETHQPQHF
>-|TRBJ2-3|TRBV18|-
TGTGCCAGCTCACCAGAGGCTCTTAGAGGGCCAGATACGCAGTATTTT
CASSPEALRGPDTQYF
>-|TRBJ2-1|TRBV10-3|TRBD1
TGTGCCAATCAGGGGGCCAATGAGCAGTTCTTC
CANQGANEQFF
>-|TRBJ1-5|TRBV7-8|-
TGTGCCAGCAGCTTAGATGAGGGTAGGGGCAATCAGCCCCAGCATTTT
CASSLDEGRGNQPQHF
>-|TRBJ2-1|TRBV11-3|TRBD2
TGTGCCAGCAGCTTGACTAGCGGGGCCTACAATGAGCAGTTCTTC
CASSLTSGAYNEQFF
>-|TRBJ2-1|TRBV5-1|TRBD2
TGCGCCAGCAGCTTAATCCGGACTAGCGCGTACAATGAGCAGTTCTTC
CASSLIRTSAYNEQFF
>-|TRBJ2-2|TRBV5-6|-
TGTGCCAGCAGCCCGGGGAACACCGGGGAGCTGTTTTTT
CASSPGNTGELFF
>-|TRBJ2-7|TRBV27|TRBD1
TGTGCCACCAAGAGACAGGGGAGTTACGAGCAGTACTTC
CATKRQGSYEQYF
>-|TRBJ2-5|TRBV7-6|TRBD1
TGTGCCAGCAGCTTAGAAGGGACAGGGAGGGAGACCCAGTACTTC
CASSLEGTGRETQYF
>-|TRBJ2-5|TRBV5-4|TRBD1
TGTGCCAGCAGCTTGGACCCGGGACAGACTGGAGAGACCCAGTACTTC
CASSLDPGQTGETQYF
>-|TRBJ2-3|TRBV5-1|TRBD2
TGCGCCAGCAGCTTGGTCCTAGCGGGAGACACAGATACGCAGTATTTT
CASSLVLAGDTDTQYF
>-|TRBJ2-7|TRBV7-6|-
TGTGCCAGCAGCTCCGGGGGAGGCTACGAGCAGTACTTC
CASSSGGGYEQYF
>-|TRBJ1-1|TRBV5-6|-
TGTGCCAGCAGCTTGGAAGGTTGGGGGGTTGAAGCTTTCTTT
CASSLEGWGVEAFF
>-|TRBJ2-7|TRBV19|TRBD1
TGTGCCAGTAGTCCCCCCGGGACAGGGAGGGTCCACGAGCAGTACTTC
CASSPPGTGRVHEQYF
>-|TRBJ1-2|TRBV19|TRBD1
TGTGCCAGTAATCCACAGGGGGCGAACTATGGCTACACCTTC
CASNPQGANYGYTF
>-|TRBJ2-7|TRBV5-1|-
TGCGCCAGCAGTCAACAAAGGGGCGAGCAGTACTTC
CASSQQRGEQYF
>-|TRBJ2-7|TRBV28|-
TGTGCCAGCAGGGGACCAGGGGTCTACGAGCAGTACTTC
CASRGPGVYEQYF
>-|TRBJ2-7|TRBV15|-
TGTGCCACCAGCAGAGATCTTGGGCTTTACGAGCAGTACTTC
CATSRDLGLYEQYF
>-|TRBJ1-1|TRBV6-6|TRBD1
TGTGCCAGCACCAACGAGGGGGCGGGGAACACTGAAGCTTTCTTT
CASTNEGAGNTEAFF
>-|TRBJ1-6|TRBV4-3|-
TGCGCCAGCAGTGTCCACATCCCCGGACAATATAATTCACCCCTCCACTTT
CASSVHIPGQYNSPLHF
>-|TRBJ1-5|TRBV28|TRBD1
TGTGCCAGCAGTTCACCCGGACAGGGATATCAGCCCCAGCATTTT
CASSSPGQGYQPQHF
>-|TRBJ1-1|TRBV5-4|-
TGTGCCAGCAGCCCCTCGGGGGATGGTGAAGCTTTCTTT
CASSPSGDGEAFF
>-|TRBJ1-1|TRBV4-1|-
TGCGCCAGCAGCCCCGGGTCTCCTCCGAACACTGAAGCTTTCTTT
CASSPGSPPNTEAFF
>-|TRBJ2-7|TRBV2|TRBD2
TGTGCCAGCAGTGAGGGGCTAGCGGTGCAGTACTTC
CASSEGLAVQYF
>once|TRBJ2-7|TRBV4-1|TRBD2
TGCGCCAGCAGCCCAGCGGGAGGGGGGTACGAGCAGTACTTC
CASSPAGGGYEQYF
>once|TRBJ1-1|TRBV29-1|-
TGCAGCGTTGAAGCGGCAGGGAGGATCGCTGAAGCTTTCTTT
CSVEAAGRIAEAFF